Below, one T cell receptor (beta chain) is given with its context. The CDR3 has 15 residues. V dropped 1 base and J dropped 2 bases, with 11 bases sitting between them. Germline-derived CDR1 and CDR2 are MGHRA and YSYEKL. The data were taken from a study of T cells in Graves' hyperthyroidism and ophthalmopathy. TCR beta CDR3 regions were amplified from RNA transcripts. TCR CDR3 regions were first amplified by RT-PCR with HTBI primers. TCRdb redid the calling of the multiplex PCR reads with MiXCR, one entry per CDR3 protein. The table includes 300,000 to 500,000 distinct CDR3 sequences, over 12% detected once.

The clonotype comes from a man aged 50 to 59 with Graves' ophthalmopathy. Sequencing was done on a sample of blood. This rearrangement joins TRBV4-1 to TRBJ2-5; no clear D. CDR3 sequence: CASSQGSRQQETQYF. DNA for the CDR3: TGCGCCAGCAGCCAAGGGTCCCGACAACAAGAGACCCAGTACTTC.